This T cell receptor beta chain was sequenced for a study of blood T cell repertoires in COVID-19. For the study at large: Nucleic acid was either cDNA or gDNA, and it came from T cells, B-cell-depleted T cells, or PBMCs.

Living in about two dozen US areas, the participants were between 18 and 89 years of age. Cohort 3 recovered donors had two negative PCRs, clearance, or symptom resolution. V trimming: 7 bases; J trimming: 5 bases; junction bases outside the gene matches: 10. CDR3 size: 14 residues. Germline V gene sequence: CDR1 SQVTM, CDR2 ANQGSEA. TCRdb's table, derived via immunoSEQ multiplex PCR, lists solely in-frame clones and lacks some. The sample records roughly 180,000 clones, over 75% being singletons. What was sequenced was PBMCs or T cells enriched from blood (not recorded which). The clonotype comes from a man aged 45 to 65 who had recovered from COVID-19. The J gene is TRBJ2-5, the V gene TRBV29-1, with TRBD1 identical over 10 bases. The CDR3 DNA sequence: TGCAGCGCCTCGCCCGGGACAGGGGTTGAGACCCAGTACTTC. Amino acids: CSASPGTGVETQYF.